One and the same sample provided the 10 T cell receptor beta chains below, sequenced in a study of T cells in Graves' hyperthyroidism and ophthalmopathy. The source material, RNA transcripts, was used to amplify TCR beta CDR3 regions. With the HTBI primer set, the TCR CDR3 went through a first round of RT-PCR. TCRdb reprocessed the multiplex PCR reads via MiXCR and lists one record per CDR3 protein. Among 500,000 to 800,000 distinct CDR3 sequences listed, around 15% were seen once. The specimen sequenced was blood. The receptors shown here come from a woman between 50 and 59 years old with Graves' ophthalmopathy.

For this clonotype: A much larger clone lies one base from this, so it may be a read error. This chain links TRBV6-5 with TRBJ2-7; the match to TRBD2 covers 14 bases. Germline CDR1 is MNHEY and CDR2 is SVGAGI. This CDR3 has 14 amino acids. The CDR3 region has the DNA TGTGCCAACAGTTACGGACTAGCGGGGGGCGAGCAGTACTTC. This codes for CANSYGLAGGEQYF.

This clonotype was recorded many times. The chain's CDR3 is CASSTGHTGELFF. The CDR3, as DNA: TGTGCCAGCAGTACGGGGCACACCGGGGAGCTGTTTTTT. The chain uses TRBV12-3 or TRBV12-4 and TRBJ2-2; D assignment may be TRBD1 or TRBD2 (5 bases each). CDR3 size: 13 residues. V lost 5 bases, J lost 3 bases, and 7 bases lay in between.

The table lists this clonotype with many counts. V gene TRBV28 combines with J gene TRBJ2-3; TRBD2 matches 8 bases. V shed 6 bases and J 2 bases; nucleotides not matched to a gene: 7. Germline V gives CDR1 MDHEN, CDR2 SYDVKM. There are 15 residues in the CDR3. For the CDR3, the DNA is TGTGCCAGCAGCATGACTAGCGAGTCCACAGATACGCAGTATTTT. Residues: CASSMTSESTDTQYF.

This clonotype turned up a few times. The rearrangement links TRBV20-1 to TRBJ2-5; 7 bases match TRBD2. V trimming: 1 base; J trimming: 4 bases; junction bases outside the gene matches: 3. CDR1 and CDR2 (germline): DFQATT, SNEGSKA (reference sequence). CDR3 length equals 13 residues. CDR3 in amino acids: CSARVAGAETQYF. CDR3 DNA: TGCAGTGCTAGAGTGGCGGGAGCAGAGACCCAGTACTTC.

This clonotype was seen ten or more times. CDR3 sequence: CASSPLFGTGMNIQYF. The DNA of the CDR3 is TGTGCCAGCTCACCACTCTTTGGGACAGGGATGAACATTCAGTACTTC. The rearrangement uses TRBV18 and TRBJ2-4, with 9 bases aligning to TRBD1. CDR3 length equals 16 residues. The V segment lost 1 base and the J segment 7 bases; nucleotides outside the gene matches: 8. Germline assignment: CDR1 KGHSH and CDR2 LQKENI.

This clonotype was detected only a few times. The rearrangement uses TRBV30 and TRBJ2-5; 9 bases align to TRBD2. V shed 1 base, J shed 5 bases, and the junction held 5 bases outside the gene matches. In germline, CDR1 is GTSNPN, CDR2 SVGIG (reference sequence). This CDR3 is built from 14 residues. CDR3 nucleotide sequence: TGTGCCTGGAGTGCCGGTGCGGGAGGGGAGACCCAGTACTTC. It translates to CAWSAGAGGETQYF.

This clonotype was counted ten times or more. The rearrangement joins TRBV15 to TRBJ2-1; TRBD1 matches at 10 bases. This CDR3 is 17 amino acids long. Losses at the gene ends were 0 bases for V and 6 bases for J; bases not matched to a gene: 8. Germline values: CDR1 LNHNV, CDR2 YYDKDF (reference sequence). This CDR3 reads CATSRENRDRGRNEQFF. The CDR3 DNA follows: TGTGCCACCAGCAGAGAAAACCGGGACAGGGGACGCAATGAGCAGTTCTTC.

This clonotype showed up just a few times. The rearrangement links TRBV2 to TRBJ2-5, with D possibly matching TRBD1 (6 bases). There are 13 residues in the CDR3. Trimming shortened V by 6 bases and J by 5 bases, and 13 bases separated the two germline ends. CDR1 is SNHLY and CDR2 is FYNNEI in the germline V gene. CDR3 bases: TGTGCCAGCAGACAGGGCGGGTCGGAGACCCAGTACTTC. Protein product: CASRQGGSETQYF.

The table lists this clonotype with many counts. The CDR3 sequence is CASSFTGTYEQYF. The CDR3 region has the DNA TGTGCCAGCAGCTTCACAGGGACCTACGAGCAGTACTTC. The chain is built from TRBV11-1 and TRBJ2-7, with D tentatively TRBD1 (6 bases). Trimming removed 3 bases from V and 2 bases from J, with 8 bases in between. Germline CDR1 SGHAT, CDR2 FQDESV (reference sequence). The CDR3 is made up of 13 amino acids.

This clonotype was seen a handful of times. The CDR3 DNA reads as TGTGCCAGCAGCTTAGGGGTGGGAGTAGGCTACACCTTC. This translates into CASSLGVGVGYTF. The rearrangement links TRBV7-9 to TRBJ1-2; unclear D gene. The CDR3 has 13 residues. The V gene lost 1 base and the J gene lost 8 bases, with 11 bases spanning the gap. Germline CDR1 and CDR2: SEHNR and FQNEAQ (reference sequence).